This T cell receptor beta chain is from a study of T cells after yellow fever vaccination. General study points: At approximately 96% for CD4 and about 91% for CD8, most primary-vaccination clones showed up again after the booster.

Germline CDR1 MNHNS, CDR2 SASEGT. There are 17 residues in the CDR3. V lost 3 bases, J lost 4 bases, and 5 bases stayed unmatched. TCRdb re-derived calls from the 5' RACE reads in MiXCR, one entry per CDR3 protein. The sample records around 550,000 distinct CDR3 sequences, roughly 19% being singletons. This clonotype has only a few counts. The target antigen is unknown. Sequencing used PBMCs, obtained 15 days after the yellow fever booster vaccination. This receptor was taken from a man aged 25 to 45 who received the YFV17D yellow fever vaccine. The chain recombines TRBV6-1 with TRBJ2-2, with 13 bases that match TRBD2. In DNA form, the CDR3 reads TGTGCCAGCAGTGATACTAGCGGGAGGGCCGGCACCGGGGAGCTGTTTTTT. Protein product: CASSDTSGRAGTGELFF.